These 13 T cell receptor beta chains were all obtained from the same sample, sequenced in a study of T cells in Graves' hyperthyroidism and ophthalmopathy. TCR beta CDR3 region amplification was performed from RNA transcripts. The study used the HTBI primer set for a first-round RT-PCR of the TCR CDR3. TCRdb reanalysed the multiplex PCR reads using MiXCR and keeps one entry per CDR3 protein. Here the sample spans nearly 600,000 distinct CDR3 sequences, more than 13% being singletons. Sequenced sample: blood. Receptor source: a woman between 18 and 29 years old with Graves' ophthalmopathy.

V is TRBV24-1 and J is TRBJ2-1, with D tentatively TRBD2 (5 bases). Germline V gene lookup returns CDR1 KGHDR and CDR2 SFDVKD. V was trimmed by 1 base and J by 6 bases, leaving 15 bases between them. This CDR3 comprises 16 residues. The CDR3 reads CATSDFEGFSSNEQFF. CDR3 DNA sequence: TGTGCCACCAGTGATTTCGAGGGCTTTTCTTCCAATGAGCAGTTCTTC.

This clonotype was detected only a few times. The chain couples TRBV4-1 to TRBJ2-3, with D possibly matching TRBD1 (6 bases). The CDR3 totals 16 residues. Germline loops: CDR1 MGHRA, CDR2 YSYEKL. V was shortened by 1 base and J by 4 bases, with 15 bases between the two germline ends. The CDR3 is CASSQGFEQGPDTQYF. The CDR3 DNA follows: TGCGCCAGCAGCCAAGGGTTCGAACAGGGCCCAGATACGCAGTATTTT.

This clonotype appeared many times. The V gene is TRBV7-8, the J gene TRBJ1-1; the D is unclear. Germline V lookup: CDR1 SGHVS, CDR2 FQNEAQ. This CDR3 has 15 residues. Trimming took 1 base from V and 0 from J, leaving 9 bases between them. The CDR3 spells CASSLGPGLNTEAFF. CDR3 nucleotides: TGTGCCAGCAGCTTAGGTCCAGGCCTGAACACTGAAGCTTTCTTT.

This chain links TRBV18 with TRBJ2-3; a possible D gene is TRBD1 (5 bases). The J call may be faulty, since TRBJ1-5 better matches the DNA end. CDR1 and CDR2 from the germline V gene are KGHSH and LQKENI. The CDR3 has 14 amino acids. CDR3 coding DNA: TGTGCCAGCTCACCTGGGACTAGCGGAGATACGCAGCATTTT. Translating it yields CASSPGTSGDTQHF.

This chain connects TRBV20-1 to TRBJ2-5; TRBD1 agrees at 10 bases. CDR1 is DFQATT, CDR2 SNEGSKA, per germline (reference sequence). Trimming took 1 base from V and 5 from J; bases not matched to a gene: 10. The CDR3 runs to 16 residues. CDR3 nucleotide sequence: TGCAGTGCTAGAGGACAGGGGGCTACGTGGTTGGAGACCCAGTACTTC. It specifies CSARGQGATWLETQYF.

This clonotype was found many times. CDR3 in amino acids: CASSISGYSNQPQHF. DNA for the CDR3: TGTGCCAGTAGTATAAGCGGGTATAGCAATCAGCCCCAGCATTTT. J is TRBJ1-5 and V is TRBV19; no firm D call. The CDR3 has 15 amino acids. Per the germline V gene, CDR1 is LNHDA and CDR2 is SQIVND (reference sequence). Trimming pared 2 bases from V and 0 bases from J, leaving 8 bases between.

This clonotype has at least ten counts. This chain connects TRBV12-5 to TRBJ2-2; D call uncertain. Germline V gene sequence: CDR1 LGHNT, CDR2 FRNRAP. The CDR3 has 16 amino acids. V dropped 0 bases and J dropped 4 bases, with 12 bases sitting between them. The CDR3 coding sequence is TGTGCTAGTGGTTTGGTACTCACCCGAGGCACCGGGGAGCTGTTTTTT. Translating gives CASGLVLTRGTGELFF. The complete variable domain, with remaining parts taken from reference TRBV12-5 and TRBJ2-2, reads DARVTQTPRHKVTEMGQEVTMRCQPILGHNTVFWYRQTMMQGLELLAYFRNRAPLDDSGMPKDRFSAEMPDATLATLKIQPSEPRDSAVYFCASGLVLTRGTGELFFGEGSRLTVL.

Many counts were recorded for this clonotype. The rearrangement joins TRBV24-1 to TRBJ2-5, with TRBD1 matching over 7 bases. Germline lookup yields CDR1 KGHDR and CDR2 SFDVKD. The CDR3 consists of 13 residues. V shed 7 bases and J 2 bases; nucleotides not matched to a gene: 3. CDR3 residues: CATSEDRQETQYF. CDR3 DNA sequence: TGTGCCACCAGCGAGGACAGGCAAGAGACCCAGTACTTC.

This clonotype was recorded at least ten times. This chain links TRBV11-2 with TRBJ2-3; 9 bases match TRBD2. This CDR3 contains 21 residues. Germline lookup yields CDR1 SGHAT and CDR2 FQNNGV. V shed 0 bases, J shed 3 bases, and the junction held 19 bases outside the gene matches. DNA for the CDR3: TGTGCCAGCAGCTTAGACATCGTCGGCGGGAGGGCCAGGTTCGGAACAGATACGCAGTATTTT. Protein product: CASSLDIVGGRARFGTDTQYF.

This clonotype was seen repeatedly, ten times or more. The V and J genes are TRBV20-1 and TRBJ2-7, with 8 bases that match TRBD2. The CDR3 has 14 amino acids. Germline CDR1 is DFQATT and CDR2 is SNEGSKA (reference sequence). V lost 6 bases, J lost 5 bases, and 12 bases stayed unmatched. CDR3 sequence: CSAPTSGSRNEQYF. The CDR3 coding sequence is TGCAGTGCCCCTACAAGCGGGAGTCGCAACGAGCAGTACTTC.

A remark on this clonotype: A much larger clonotype is one base distant, so this may be a read error. It is likely a read error, because the conserved phenylalanine at the end of the CDR3 is missing. This chain joins TRBV5-5 and TRBJ2-5; D possibly corresponds to TRBD2 (6 bases). CDR3 size: 15 residues. The germline V gene has CDR1 SGHKS and CDR2 YYEKEE (reference sequence). V dropped 0 bases and J dropped 7 bases, with 16 bases sitting between them. CDR3: CASSLAQDPGGTQYL. In DNA form, the CDR3 reads TGTGCCAGCAGCTTGGCCCAGGACCCCGGGGGGACCCAGTACCTC.

The genes are TRBV10-3 and TRBJ1-1, with D uncertain. The V end was cut by 0 bases, the J end by 4 bases, with 6 bases between. Germline V CDR1 and CDR2: ENHRY, SYGVKD. The CDR3 is made up of 13 amino acids. CDR3 in amino acids: CAISESPGTEAFF. The CDR3, as DNA: TGTGCCATCAGTGAGTCACCGGGCACTGAAGCTTTCTTT.

This clonotype was counted ten times or more. This chain uses TRBV13 with TRBJ2-1; D is possibly TRBD2 (6 bases). Germline CDR1 and CDR2: PRHDT and FYEKMQ (reference sequence). V was clipped by 7 bases and J by 7 bases, with 14 bases between them. CDR3 length: 13 residues. The chain's CDR3 is CASKVAALNEQFF. In nucleotides, the CDR3 is TGTGCCAGCAAGGTAGCGGCGCTAAATGAGCAGTTCTTC. Full variable domain (outside the CDR3, taken from reference TRBV13 and TRBJ2-1): AAGVIQSPRHLIKEKRETATLKCYPIPRHDTVYWYQQGPGQDPQFLISFYEKMQSDKGSIPDRFSAQQFSDYHSELNMSSLELGDSALYFCASKVAALNEQFFGPGTRLTVL.